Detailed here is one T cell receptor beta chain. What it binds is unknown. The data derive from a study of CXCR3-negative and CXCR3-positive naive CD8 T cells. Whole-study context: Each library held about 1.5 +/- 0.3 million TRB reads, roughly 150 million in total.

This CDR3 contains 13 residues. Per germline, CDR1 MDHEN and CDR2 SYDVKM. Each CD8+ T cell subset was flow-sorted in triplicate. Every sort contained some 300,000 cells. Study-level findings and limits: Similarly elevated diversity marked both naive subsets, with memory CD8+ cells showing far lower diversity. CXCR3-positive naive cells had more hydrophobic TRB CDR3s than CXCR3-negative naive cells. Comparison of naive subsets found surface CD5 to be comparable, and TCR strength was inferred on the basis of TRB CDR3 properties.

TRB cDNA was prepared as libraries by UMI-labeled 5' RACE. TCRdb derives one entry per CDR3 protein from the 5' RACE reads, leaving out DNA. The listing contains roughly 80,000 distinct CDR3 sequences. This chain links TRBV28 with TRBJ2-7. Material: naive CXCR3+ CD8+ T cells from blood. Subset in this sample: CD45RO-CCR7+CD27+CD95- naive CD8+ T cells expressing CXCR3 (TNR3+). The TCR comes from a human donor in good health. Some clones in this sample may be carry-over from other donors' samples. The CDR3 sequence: CASSTGRAYEQYF.